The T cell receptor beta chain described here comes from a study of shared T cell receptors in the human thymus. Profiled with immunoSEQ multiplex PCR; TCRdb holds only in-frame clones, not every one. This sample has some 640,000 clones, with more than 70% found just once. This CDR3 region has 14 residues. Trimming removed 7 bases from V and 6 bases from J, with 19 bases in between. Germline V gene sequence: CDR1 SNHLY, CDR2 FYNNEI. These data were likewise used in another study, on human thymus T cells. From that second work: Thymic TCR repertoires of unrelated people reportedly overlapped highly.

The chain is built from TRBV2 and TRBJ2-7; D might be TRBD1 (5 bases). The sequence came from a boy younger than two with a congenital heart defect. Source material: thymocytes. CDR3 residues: CASKEPDNPLEQYF. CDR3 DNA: TGTGCCAGCAAAGAGCCGGACAACCCCCTCGAGCAGTACTTC. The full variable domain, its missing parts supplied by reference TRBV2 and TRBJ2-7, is EPEVTQTPSHQVTQMGQEVILRCVPISNHLYFYWYRQILGQKVEFLVSFYNNEISEKSEIFDDQFSVERPDGSNFTLKIRSTKLEDSAMYFCASKEPDNPLEQYFGPGTRLTVT.